This TCR beta chain was captured by sequencing in a study of blood T cells in healthy people across ages. A second about 7 to 12 cycle PCR used barcoded and J-beta primers. A single record per CDR3 protein comes from TCRdb applying MiXCR to the 5' RACE reads. In the table there are under 2,000,000 distinct CDR3 sequences, about 50% of which are singletons. This CDR3 contains 17 residues. V lost 8 bases and J 3 bases, leaving 20 bases between the germline ends. The germline CDR1 and CDR2 sequences are MNHNS and SASEGT. This clonotype was obtained from a woman aged 40 to 50 in good health. Sequenced input: blood. The chain has TRBV6-1 and TRBJ2-6, with D possibly TRBD2 on 6 matching bases. This CDR3 reads CASHGSAAGFGANVLTF. In DNA, the CDR3 is TGTGCCAGCCACGGGAGCGCCGCAGGGTTTGGGGCCAACGTCCTGACTTTC.